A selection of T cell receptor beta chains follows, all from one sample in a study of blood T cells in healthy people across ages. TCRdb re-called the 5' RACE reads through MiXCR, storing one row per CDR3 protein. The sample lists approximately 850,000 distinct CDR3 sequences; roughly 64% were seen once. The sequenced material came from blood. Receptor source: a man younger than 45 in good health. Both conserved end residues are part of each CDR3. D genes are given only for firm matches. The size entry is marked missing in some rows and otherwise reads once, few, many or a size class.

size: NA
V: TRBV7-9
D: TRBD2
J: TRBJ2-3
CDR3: CASSSGTSWDTQYF
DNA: TGTGCCAGCAGCTCCGGGACTAGTTGGGATACGCAGTATTTT

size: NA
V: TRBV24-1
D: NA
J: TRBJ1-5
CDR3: CATSQGTYSNQPQHF
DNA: TGTGCCACCAGTCAGGGAACTTATAGCAATCAGCCCCAGCATTTT

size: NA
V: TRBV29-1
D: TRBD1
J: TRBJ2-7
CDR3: CSVLGQDSSYEQYF
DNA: TGCAGCGTGCTGGGACAGGACAGCTCCTACGAGCAGTACTTC

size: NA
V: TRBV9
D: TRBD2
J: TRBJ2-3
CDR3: CASSPDMVLRGGTDTQYF
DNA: TGTGCCAGCAGCCCCGACATGGTGTTGCGGGGGGGCACAGATACGCAGTATTTT

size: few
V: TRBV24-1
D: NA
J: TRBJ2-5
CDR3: CATSDPTGRFRETQYF
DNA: TGTGCCACCAGTGACCCGACAGGGAGGTTCCGAGAGACCCAGTACTTC

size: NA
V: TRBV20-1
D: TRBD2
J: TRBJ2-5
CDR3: CSARGLAGSLQQYF
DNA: TGCAGTGCTAGAGGGCTAGCGGGATCTCTTCAGCAGTACTTC

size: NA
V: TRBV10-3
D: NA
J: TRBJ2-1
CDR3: CAISVTRSNDEQFF
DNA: TGTGCCATCAGTGTGACGAGGTCGAACGATGAGCAGTTCTTC

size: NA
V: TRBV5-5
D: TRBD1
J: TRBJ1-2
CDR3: CASSLDRGPGYTF
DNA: TGTGCCAGCAGCTTGGACAGGGGCCCTGGCTACACCTTC

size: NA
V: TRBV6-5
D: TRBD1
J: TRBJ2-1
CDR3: CASSWDRESYNEQFF
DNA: TGTGCCAGCAGTTGGGACAGGGAGTCCTACAATGAGCAGTTCTTC

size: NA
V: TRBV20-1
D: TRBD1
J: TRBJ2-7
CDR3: CSAWTGKGEQYF
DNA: TGCAGTGCTTGGACAGGGAAGGGAGAGCAGTACTTC

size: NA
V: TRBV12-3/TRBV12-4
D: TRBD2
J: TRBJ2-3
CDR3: CASSWTSGPDTQYF
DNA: TGTGCCAGCAGTTGGACTAGTGGTCCAGATACGCAGTATTTT

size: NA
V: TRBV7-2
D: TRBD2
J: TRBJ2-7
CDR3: CASSPTGLAIDEQYF
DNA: TGTGCCAGCAGCCCCACGGGACTAGCGATTGACGAGCAGTACTTC

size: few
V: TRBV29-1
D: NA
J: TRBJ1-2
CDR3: CSVAGVAVGGDYGYTF
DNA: TGCAGCGTTGCCGGAGTGGCAGTCGGAGGGGACTATGGCTACACCTTC

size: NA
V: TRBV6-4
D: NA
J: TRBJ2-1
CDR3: CASSERSNGEQFF
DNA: TGTGCCAGCAGTGAAAGGAGCAACGGGGAGCAGTTCTTC

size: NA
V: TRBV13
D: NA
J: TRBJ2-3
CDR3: CASSSSRGADTQYF
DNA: TGTGCCAGCAGCTCCTCCCGAGGAGCAGATACGCAGTATTTT

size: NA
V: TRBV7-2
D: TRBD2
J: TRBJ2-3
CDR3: CASSPGSGRSAQYF
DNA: TGTGCCAGCAGCCCGGGGAGCGGGAGAAGCGCGCAGTATTTT

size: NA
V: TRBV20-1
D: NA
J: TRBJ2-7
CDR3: CSAPRDLTYEQYF
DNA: TGCAGTGCCCCCCGGGACCTCACCTACGAGCAGTACTTC

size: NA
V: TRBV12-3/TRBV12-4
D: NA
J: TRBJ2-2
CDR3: CASTRGRTGELFF
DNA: TGTGCCAGCACGCGGGGGCGAACCGGGGAGCTGTTTTTT

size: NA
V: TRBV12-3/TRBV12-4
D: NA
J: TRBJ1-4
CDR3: CASSPWDFREKLFF
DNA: TGTGCCAGCAGCCCATGGGACTTCAGGGAAAAACTGTTTTTT

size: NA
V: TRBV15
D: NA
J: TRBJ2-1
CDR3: CATTNREAEQFF
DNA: TGTGCCACCACAAATCGCGAAGCTGAGCAGTTCTTC

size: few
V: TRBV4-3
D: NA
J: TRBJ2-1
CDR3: CASSQVSGQYNEQFF
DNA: TGCGCCAGCAGCCAAGTGAGCGGACAGTACAATGAGCAGTTCTTC

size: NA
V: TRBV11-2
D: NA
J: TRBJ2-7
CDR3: CASSFQPRTFYNEQYF
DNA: TGTGCCAGCAGCTTCCAACCGAGGACATTTTACAATGAGCAGTACTTC

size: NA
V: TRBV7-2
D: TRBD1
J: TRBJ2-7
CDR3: CASSLSGGTGRTYEQYF
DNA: TGTGCCAGCAGCTTAAGTGGGGGGACAGGGAGGACCTACGAGCAGTACTTC

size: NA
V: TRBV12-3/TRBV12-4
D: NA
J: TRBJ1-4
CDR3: CASTLAINEKLFF
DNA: TGTGCCAGCACCCTGGCCATCAATGAAAAACTGTTTTTT

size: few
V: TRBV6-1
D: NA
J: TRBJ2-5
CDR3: CASSHRQGHRLAEETQYF
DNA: TGTGCCAGCAGCCATAGACAGGGGCACCGGCTAGCGGAAGAGACCCAGTACTTC

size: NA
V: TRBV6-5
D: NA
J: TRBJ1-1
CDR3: CASSYSNRGDTEAFF
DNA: TGTGCCAGCAGTTACTCGAACAGAGGGGACACTGAAGCTTTCTTT

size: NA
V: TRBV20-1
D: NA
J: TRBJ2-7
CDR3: CSARGPQYSYEQYF
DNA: TGCAGTGCTCGCGGACCTCAATATTCCTACGAGCAGTACTTC

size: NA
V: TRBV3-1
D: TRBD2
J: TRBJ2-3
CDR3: CASSQDLAEYTDTQYF
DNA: TGTGCCAGCAGCCAAGATCTAGCGGAGTACACAGATACGCAGTATTTT

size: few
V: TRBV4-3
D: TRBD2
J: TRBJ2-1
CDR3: CASSRTFSGSSGNEQFF
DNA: TGCGCCAGCAGCCGCACTTTTAGCGGGAGTTCTGGCAATGAGCAGTTCTTC

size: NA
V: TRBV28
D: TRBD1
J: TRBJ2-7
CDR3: CATVSGGVGYEQYF
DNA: TGTGCCACCGTATCAGGGGGTGTGGGGTACGAGCAGTACTTC

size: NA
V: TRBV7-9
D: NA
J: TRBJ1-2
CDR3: CASSPTGTADYGYTF
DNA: TGTGCCAGCAGCCCAACCGGGACGGCGGACTATGGCTACACCTTC

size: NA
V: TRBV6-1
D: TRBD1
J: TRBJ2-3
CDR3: CASSDKDRGADTQYF
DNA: TGTGCCAGCAGCGATAAGGACAGGGGGGCAGATACGCAGTATTTT

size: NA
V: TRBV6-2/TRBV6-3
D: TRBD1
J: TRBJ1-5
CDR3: CASSYFGTGRRSQPQHF
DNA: TGTGCCAGCAGTTACTTCGGGACAGGGAGGCGCAGTCAGCCCCAGCATTTT

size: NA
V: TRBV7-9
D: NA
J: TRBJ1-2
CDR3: CASGGGDPYGYTF
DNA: TGTGCCAGCGGGGGAGGCGATCCCTATGGCTACACCTTC

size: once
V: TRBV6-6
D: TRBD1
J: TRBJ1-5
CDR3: CASSPTGTGGNQPQHF
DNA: TGTGCCAGCAGCCCTACCGGGACAGGGGGCAATCAGCCCCAGCATTTT

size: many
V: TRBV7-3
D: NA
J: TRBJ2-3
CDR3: CASSPYLTDTQYF
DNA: TGTGCCAGCAGCCCCTACCTCACAGATACGCAGTATTTT

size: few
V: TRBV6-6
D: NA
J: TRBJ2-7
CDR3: CASGTGEGYEQYF
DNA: TGTGCCAGCGGAACTGGCGAGGGTTACGAGCAGTACTTC

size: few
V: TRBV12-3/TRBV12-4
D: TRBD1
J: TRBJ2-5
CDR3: CASSPSRTGGIRTQYF
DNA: TGTGCCAGCAGCCCCTCCCGGACAGGGGGCATCAGGACCCAGTACTTC

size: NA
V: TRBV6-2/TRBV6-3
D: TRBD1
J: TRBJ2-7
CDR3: CASRWDRTYEQYF
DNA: TGTGCCAGCCGGTGGGACAGAACCTACGAGCAGTACTTC

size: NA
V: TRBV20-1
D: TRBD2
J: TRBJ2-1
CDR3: CSARAGLAHNEQFF
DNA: TGCAGTGCTAGAGCCGGACTAGCCCACAATGAGCAGTTCTTC